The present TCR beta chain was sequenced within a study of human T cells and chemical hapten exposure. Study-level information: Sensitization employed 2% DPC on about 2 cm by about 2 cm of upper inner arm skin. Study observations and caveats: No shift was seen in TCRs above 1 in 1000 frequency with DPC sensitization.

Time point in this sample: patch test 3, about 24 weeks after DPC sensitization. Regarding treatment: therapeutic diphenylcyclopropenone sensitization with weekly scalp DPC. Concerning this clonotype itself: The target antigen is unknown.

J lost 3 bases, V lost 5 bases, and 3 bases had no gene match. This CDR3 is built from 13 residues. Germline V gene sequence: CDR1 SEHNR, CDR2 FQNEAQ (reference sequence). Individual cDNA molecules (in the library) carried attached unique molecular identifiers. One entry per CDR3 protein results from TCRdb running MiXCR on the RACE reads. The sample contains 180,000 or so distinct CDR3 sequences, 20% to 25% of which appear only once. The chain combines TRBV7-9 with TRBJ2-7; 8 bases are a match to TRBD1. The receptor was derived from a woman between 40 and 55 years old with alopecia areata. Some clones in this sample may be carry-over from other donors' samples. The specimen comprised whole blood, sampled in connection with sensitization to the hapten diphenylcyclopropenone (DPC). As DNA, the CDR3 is TGTGCCAGCAGCGAGACAGGGGACTACGAGCAGTACTTC. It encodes CASSETGDYEQYF.